Below, one T cell receptor beta chain is given with its context. Its antigen is unknown. This sample stems from a study of T cell responses to AZD1222 COVID-19 vaccine. Generated by immunoSEQ multiplex PCR, the TCRdb table keeps only in-frame clones and is missing some. Seen here are just over 150,000 clones, about 85% observed once, and the top ten hold roughly 6.9%. This CDR3 has 13 residues. Trimming left V 2 bases short and J 7 bases short, with 9 bases between. Study observations and caveats: Elevations in Spike-specific TCR breadth and depth followed administration of two AZD1222 doses. There were vaccine-associated CD4 TCRs across spike, dominant at 160-218 and 743-854. Recipients of AZD1222 seropositive at baseline numbered only five or six. The peak T cell response came first, and repertoires were sampled only after it.

This sample comprised peripheral blood, obtained after recovery from COVID-19. The V gene is TRBV12-3 or TRBV12-4, the J gene TRBJ1-5; no clear D. The receptor's source is an adult who had recovered from COVID-19. For the CDR3, the DNA is TGTGCCAGCAGTTTAAGTAGGGAACAGCCCCAGCATTTT. Protein: CASSLSREQPQHF.